Detailed here is one T cell receptor (beta chain). Its binding antigen is unknown. No base quality information exists; no much larger clone differs at one position. These data originate in a study of identical twins (dated by TCRdb to the mid-2010s). In the study overall: TCR alpha and beta repertoires from monozygotic twins, unrelated adults of various ages and cord blood were deep-sequenced to test whether fetal clonotypes persist. To rule out contamination, the twin experiments were replicated at different times with different library preparation protocols.

Every donor was a healthy Caucasian. Three pairs of female monozygotic twins, all aged about 18 to 29 years, were included in the twin cohort. RNA for TCR libraries was isolated from peripheral blood mononuclear cells. V loses 3 bases, J loses 7 bases, and the germline ends lie 10 bases apart. From the germline V gene, CDR1 is SGDLS and CDR2 is YYNGEE. The cysteine opens and the phenylalanine closes a CDR3 of 12 amino acids. The CDR3 DNA has 36 bases and is translated from base 1. On the study overall, not on this receptor specifically: Fewer insertions were carried by abundant cord blood beta clonotypes, a similar but weaker trend appeared in young adult naive repertoires, and no such trend appeared in memory repertoires. Zero-insertion analyses could be partly confounded by invariant T cells such as MAIT and iNKT, though diverse VJ usage argued against such confounding for most clonotypes. A weaker excess of twin sharing was found in beta out-of-frame sequences because the signal-to-noise ratio was lowered by fewer shared sequences. In monozygotic twins, recombination models systematically underestimated out-of-frame TCR alpha sharing, but the models matched the sharing seen between unrelated individuals. Because the same donors could not be followed over many years, the conclusions relied on cross-sectional statistical analysis. Compared with coincidental sharing between unrelated individuals, out-of-frame TCR alpha sequences shared between twins had an excess of sequences with low generation probability.

Library preparation was by 5' RACE. The instrument given in TCRdb is Illumina HiSeq 2000. A universal primer binding site was introduced by template switching, and a unique molecular identifier was present in the final cDNA, enabling accurate counting of TCR cDNA molecules. First-strand cDNA for TCR alpha and beta chains was synthesized from specific primers in the conserved constant-segment region. To control for contamination, each cDNA library was double barcoded with a SMART-Mk sample barcode plus Illumina barcodes. TruSeq adapter sequences, together with Illumina sample barcodes, were added in two successive PCR steps. The TCR alpha and beta cDNA libraries were sequenced on the Illumina HiSeq platform using custom primers. Per the authors' processing: MiGEC was used to process raw reads and extract unique molecular identifiers, and MiXCR was used to find CDR3 positions. Recombination models were inferred per individual with the repgenHMM and IGoR tools using an EM algorithm. The analysis of shared clonotypes was done with the tcR package in R, with sharing normalized by the product of cloneset sizes. Out-of-frame nonproductive sequences were analyzed to study raw recombination free of thymic and clonal selection effects. In-frame beta chains were kept once TCRdb had trimmed the public reads at Q25 with fastp and called clones with MiXCR. Rows are combined by CDR3 protein, so each entry shows the most common genes and DNA. V and J calls and clone size were set by TCRdb, not the authors. Recorded for this sample are fewer than 900,000 distinct CDR3 sequences; approximately 22% of them occurred a single time. The ten largest clonotypes hold 4.3% of the sample.

In addition, the sample was reused for a study of T cells expressing NK-cell markers. The second study's authors report: Three sorted T-cell subsets (CD3+CD56+NKG2C+, CD3+CD56+NKG2C- and CD3+CD56-NKG2C+) from 8 or 9 donors had their TCR beta-chain repertoires profiled. Among the eight sequenced donors, only one was HCMV-seronegative, while the other seven were HCMV-seropositive. In several experiments an anti-gammadeltaTCR antibody was added to restrict sorting to alphabetaTCR-expressing T cells. In roughly 6 donors, the dominant CD3+CD56+NKG2C+ clonotypes ranked among the top 10 CD8+ clonotypes, making up about 1.0-7.5% of CD8+ T cells. Those dominant clonotypes were again the most abundant among CD3+CD56-NKG2C+ cells in four donors, at about 25-60.1%. Whether the expanded NKG2C-expressing T cell clones were specific for HCMV antigens was left unclear. All eight donors whose samples were sequenced were randomly selected healthy volunteers, three of them men and five women. HCMV serostatus was determined by detecting HCMV-specific IgG in serum with a commercial ELISA kit. For over five donors, bulk peripheral blood T-cell repertoires were additionally sequenced from unsorted PBMC. MIGEC was used to demultiplex reads and group reads by UMI, and MiTCR was used to assemble and quantify clonotypes. Only TCR cDNA sequences supported by at least two reads were kept to exclude erroneous sequences. The tcR package was used for downstream repertoire analysis, and clonotypes were matched across fractions by CDR3 nucleotide sequence plus V segment. VDJmatch was used to annotate antigen specificity against VDJdb, with one amino acid substitution in CDR3 allowed.

Sequenced sample: PBMCs. The receptor was isolated from a woman aged 18-29 years in good health. In this chain, TRBV9 is recombined with TRBJ1-1; TRBD1 is a weak D gene call, 5 bases matching. This receptor has the CDR3 CASSGLTDEAFF. The DNA is TGTGCCAGCAGCGGGCTGACAGATGAAGCTTTCTTT.